Listed here is a single TCR beta chain. The assay was immunoSEQ multiplex PCR, and TCRdb's table has in-frame clones only and misses some. The sample consists of 490,000 or so clones, about nine tenths of them appearing once. This sample stems from a study of blood T cell repertoires in COVID-19. Study overall: The analysed material was cDNA or gDNA that came from T cells, B-cell-depleted T cells, or PBMCs.

Categorization into cohorts depended on clinical history that participants reported. Cohort 3 donors were reported recovered after two negative PCRs, clearance, or symptom resolution. The CDR3 is 18 residues long. The V gene lost 1 base and the J gene lost 11 bases, with 25 bases spanning the gap. Germline CDR1 SGDLS, CDR2 YYNGEE. The V and J genes are TRBV9 and TRBJ1-6; TRBD1 is a possible D gene (6 bases). This receptor was obtained from a woman between 55 and 75 years old who had recovered from COVID-19. Sequencing was performed on PBMCs or T cells enriched from blood (not recorded which). CDR3 sequence (DNA): TGTGCCAGCAGCGTAAACGACCTCCCCGATCGAGACAGGCCACCCCTCCACTTT. Translation gives CASSVNDLPDRDRPPLHF.